The 18 T cell receptor beta chains presented below share a single source sample, sequenced in a study of shared clonotypes between healthy human individuals. Sequencing was performed with immunoSEQ multiplex PCR; in TCRdb, only in-frame clones are kept and a portion is missing. The table has 950,000 to 1,100,000 clones, 75% to 85% seen once. Sequencing was carried out using memory CD4+ T cells from PBMCs. Subset indicated: CD45RA-negative fraction. The receptors shown here come from a man younger than 35 in good health. Some clones in this sample may be carry-over from other donors' samples.

The V and J genes are TRBV5-1 and TRBJ2-7; the D gene is possibly TRBD2 (6 bases). The CDR3 has 15 amino acids. Deletions cut 1 base from V and 3 bases from J, with 14 bases between. CDR1 and CDR2 from the germline V gene are SGHRS and YFSETQ. DNA of the CDR3: TGCGCCAGCAGCTTGACTCCCAAGGGAGGCTACGAGCAGTACTTC. Translated: CASSLTPKGGYEQYF.

V is TRBV29-1 and J is TRBJ2-3; 9 bases align to TRBD2. The CDR3 is 14 amino acids. The germline gives CDR1 SQVTM, CDR2 ANQGSEA. V lost 7 bases to trimming and J lost 0 bases; unmatched junction nucleotides: 5. Here the CDR3 DNA reads TGCAGCGACTCTAGCGGGACTAGCACAGATACGCAGTATTTT. Translated, it gives CSDSSGTSTDTQYF.

The chain recombines TRBV30 with TRBJ1-5, with D uncertain. The CDR3 loop spans 13 amino acids. Germline V CDR1 and CDR2: GTSNPN, SVGIG (reference sequence). Trimming stripped 0 bases from V and 7 bases from J, with 10 bases between. CDR3 loop: CAWSVAERQPQHF. Here the CDR3 DNA reads TGTGCCTGGAGTGTGGCAGAAAGACAGCCCCAGCATTTT. Full variable domain (rest looked up from reference TRBV30 and TRBJ1-5): SQTIHQWPATLVQPVGSPLSLECTVEGTSNPNLYWYRQAAGRGLQLLFYSVGIGQISSEVPQNLSASRPQDRQFILSSKKLLLSDSGFYLCAWSVAERQPQHFGDGTRLSIL.

This chain uses TRBV28 with TRBJ1-3; tentatively, D is TRBD1 (5 bases). Per the germline V gene, CDR1 is MDHEN and CDR2 is SYDVKM. This CDR3 has 13 amino acids. Trimming cost V 5 bases and J 4 bases, with 9 bases left between them. This chain's CDR3 is CASSLRQGNTIYF. DNA for the CDR3: TGTGCCAGCAGTCTGCGACAGGGAAACACCATATATTTT.

This chain joins TRBV18 and TRBJ2-7; 7 bases map to TRBD2. The CDR3 runs to 16 residues. Germline CDR1 reads KGHSH; CDR2 reads LQKENI. After removal of 3 bases from V and 0 bases from J, the junction contained 8 bases not matched to a gene. The CDR3 spells CASSPVMGGSSYEQYF. CDR3 sequence (DNA): TGTGCCAGCTCACCGGTGATGGGGGGGTCCTCCTACGAGCAGTACTTC. The full variable domain, with the rest looked up from reference TRBV18 and TRBJ2-7, is NAGVMQNPRHLVRRRGQEARLRCSPMKGHSHVYWYRQLPEEGLKFMVYLQKENIIDESGMPKERFSAEFPKEGPSILRIQQVVRGDSAAYFCASSPVMGGSSYEQYFGPGTRLTVT.

This clone was observed a single time. CDR3 region: CASSSVGTGTDTQYF. The CDR3 nucleotides read TGCGCCAGCAGCTCGGTCGGGACAGGGACAGATACGCAGTATTTT. This sequence joins TRBV5-1 and TRBJ2-3; 9 bases are a match to TRBD1. The CDR3 extends over 15 amino acids. Germline values: CDR1 SGHRS, CDR2 YFSETQ. V trimming: 3 bases; J trimming: 3 bases; junction bases outside the gene matches: 5. The full variable domain, in which reference TRBV5-1 and TRBJ2-3 provide the parts outside the CDR3, is KAGVTQTPRYLIKTRGQQVTLSCSPISGHRSVSWYQQTPGQGLQFLFEYFSETQRNKGNFPGRFSGRQFSNSRSEMNVSTLELGDSALYLCASSSVGTGTDTQYFGPGTRLTVL.

CDR3 in amino acids: CASSPGTADHYEQYF. CDR3 in DNA: TGTGCCAGCAGCCCCGGGACCGCGGACCACTACGAGCAGTACTTC. The chain links TRBV9 to TRBJ2-7; D may match TRBD1 or TRBD2 (5 bases each). This CDR3 spans 15 amino acids. V shed 4 bases and J shed 3 bases, with 17 bases lying between them. CDR1 and CDR2 from the germline V gene are SGDLS and YYNGEE. Based on the CDR3 plus reference TRBV9 and TRBJ2-7, the full variable domain is DSGVTQTPKHLITATGQRVTLRCSPRSGDLSVYWYQQSLDQGLQFLIQYYNGEERAKGNILERFSAQQFPDLHSELNLSSLELGDSALYFCASSPGTADHYEQYFGPGTRLTVT.

A single count supports this clone. The chain has TRBV19 and TRBJ1-2; D is unresolved. CDR1 LNHDA and CDR2 SQIVND come from the germline V gene (reference sequence). Trimming took off 3 bases at V and 1 base at J, with 6 bases between the two ends. CDR3 length: 13 amino acids. In DNA form, the CDR3 reads TGTGCCAGTAGTATCGGAGATAACTATGGCTACACCTTC. This translates into CASSIGDNYGYTF.

The chain employs TRBV5-1 and TRBJ1-2; no definite D call. V shed 0 bases and J shed 4 bases, with 7 bases lying between them. Germline assignment: CDR1 SGHRS and CDR2 YFSETQ. This CDR3 has 13 residues. The CDR3 DNA follows: TGCGCCAGCAGCTTGGAAGCTACCTATGGCTACACCTTC. Encoded protein: CASSLEATYGYTF.

The J gene is TRBJ1-1, the V gene TRBV5-4; D perhaps matches TRBD1 (6 bases). Trimming left V 4 bases short and J 0 bases short, with 16 bases between. Germline V gene lookup returns CDR1 SGHNT and CDR2 YYREEE (reference sequence). This CDR3 has 16 amino acids. CDR3 nucleotides: TGTGCCAGCAGCCAGGACAGTGGACTTATGAACACTGAAGCTTTCTTT. This codes for CASSQDSGLMNTEAFF.

The chain is built from TRBV10-2 and TRBJ2-1; D not resolved. The CDR3 extends over 15 amino acids. The germline CDR1 and CDR2 sequences are WSHSY and SAAADI. V lost 4 bases and J 5 bases, leaving 15 bases between the germline ends. CDR3 nucleotide sequence: TGCGCCAGCAGTGGGCATAGGATCCTCAACAATGAGCAGTTCTTC. Its protein is CASSGHRILNNEQFF.

With respect to this clone: The sample carries other DNA sequences with the same CDR3. The chain has TRBV7-3 and TRBJ2-3, with D possibly TRBD2 on 6 matching bases. Trimming took 5 bases from V and 2 from J, leaving 14 bases between them. The CDR3 covers 15 residues. CDR1 and CDR2 from the germline V gene are SGHTA and FQGTGA. In DNA form, the CDR3 reads TGTGCCAGCAGCGTACTAGCAGAGGTCACAGATACGCAGTATTTT. Translated, it gives CASSVLAEVTDTQYF.

This sequence joins TRBV27 and TRBJ2-7, with 7 bases that match TRBD2. The CDR3 is made up of 13 amino acids. From germline, CDR1 is MNHEY and CDR2 SMNVEV (reference sequence). V shed 2 bases, J shed 5 bases, and the junction held 3 bases outside the gene matches. The chain's CDR3 is CASSLEGGDEQYF. The CDR3 DNA is TGTGCCAGCAGTTTAGAGGGAGGGGACGAGCAGTACTTC.

The V gene is TRBV4-3, the J gene TRBJ2-5; 9 positions match TRBD2. Losses at the gene ends were 5 bases for V and 2 bases for J; bases not matched to a gene: 9. The CDR3 is made up of 16 amino acids. The V gene's germline CDR1 is LGHNA and CDR2 YSLEER. The CDR3 spells CASSLPPSGVQETQYF. The CDR3, as DNA: TGCGCCAGCAGCTTACCCCCTAGCGGGGTACAAGAGACCCAGTACTTC.

The chain recombines TRBV6-1 with TRBJ2-7; possible D gene TRBD1, 5 bases. Germline V gene lookup returns CDR1 MNHNS and CDR2 SASEGT. Trimming removed 2 bases at V and 2 bases at J, with 10 bases between. The CDR3 runs to 14 residues. DNA for the CDR3: TGTGCCAGCAGTGAAAGGGGCCTGACCTACGAGCAGTACTTC. The encoded protein is CASSERGLTYEQYF.

This clone was picked up a small number of times. The J gene is TRBJ2-3, the V gene TRBV4-1; 8 bases are a match to TRBD1. The CDR3 totals 15 residues. CDR1 MGHRA and CDR2 YSYEKL come from the germline V gene. V trimming: 4 bases; J trimming: 4 bases; junction bases outside the gene matches: 7. CDR3 in DNA: TGCGCCAGCAGCCCTCACGGACAGGGTTCAGATACGCAGTATTTT. This translates into CASSPHGQGSDTQYF.

This clone has more than one count but fewer than ten. Other DNA sequences within the sample encode an identical CDR3. J is TRBJ2-5 and V is TRBV18; TRBD2 matches 7 bases. J gave up 4 bases and V 3 bases, and 5 bases lay outside the gene matches. Germline lookup yields CDR1 KGHSH and CDR2 LQKENI. The CDR3 consists of 14 residues. The CDR3 loop is CASSPASGRETQYF. The CDR3 DNA follows: TGTGCCAGCTCACCGGCTAGCGGAAGAGAGACCCAGTACTTC.

The chain combines TRBV29-1 with TRBJ2-4; 8 bases are a match to TRBD1. This CDR3 region has 13 residues. Per germline, CDR1 SQVTM and CDR2 ANQGSEA. Trimming cost V 5 bases and J 8 bases; bases outside gene matches: 8. DNA of the CDR3: TGCAGCGTTTACGGACAGGGTGTAGACATTCAGTACTTC. Its protein is CSVYGQGVDIQYF.